One sample yielded the 27 T cell receptor beta chains listed below, sequenced in a study of blood T cell repertoires in COVID-19. Sequencing was performed with immunoSEQ multiplex PCR; in TCRdb, only in-frame clones are kept and a portion is missing. The profile shows tens of thousands of clones, about three quarters of them singletons. Sequencing input: peripheral blood. Receptor source: a man aged 30 to 45 with COVID-19, enrolled during active disease.

In this sample, this clone turned up once. The V and J genes are TRBV6-4 and TRBJ2-1, with a tentative D call TRBD2 (5 bases). The CDR3 runs to 15 residues. The germline V and J ends were trimmed by 3 bases and 0 bases, with 9 bases remaining between them. In germline, CDR1 is MRHNA, CDR2 SNTAGT. The chain's CDR3 is CASSERESSYNEQFF. CDR3 DNA: TGTGCCAGCAGTGAAAGGGAGAGCTCCTACAATGAGCAGTTCTTC.

This clone was seen a single time. The genes are TRBV5-6 and TRBJ1-4, with TRBD1 as a possible D gene (5 bases). The CDR3 has 16 residues. V lost 2 bases and J 2 bases, leaving 13 bases between the germline ends. Germline lookup yields CDR1 SGHDT and CDR2 YYEEEE. The CDR3 spells CASSLGAGQTNEKLFF. DNA for the CDR3: TGTGCCAGCAGCTTAGGGGCGGGGCAGACTAATGAAAAACTGTTTTTT.

The gene calls are TRBV29-1 and TRBJ2-5, with a possible D match to TRBD1 (6 bases). From germline, CDR1 is SQVTM and CDR2 ANQGSEA. The V and J ends lost 4 bases and 1 base respectively, with 7 bases between them. CDR3 length equals 12 residues. The DNA for the CDR3 is TGCAGCGTTGGGACAGTCCAAGAGACCCAGTACTTC. This sequence encodes CSVGTVQETQYF.

The chain combines TRBV18 with TRBJ1-1; 12 nucleotides agree with TRBD1. Germline values: CDR1 KGHSH, CDR2 LQKENI. The CDR3 loop spans 15 amino acids. V lost 1 base and J lost 4; bases outside the gene matches: 1. The CDR3 loop reads CASSPRDRGRTEAFF. As DNA, the CDR3 is TGTGCCAGCTCACCACGGGACAGGGGGCGCACTGAAGCTTTCTTT.

The V gene is TRBV29-1, the J gene TRBJ1-4; D gene unclear. This CDR3 contains 13 residues. The V end lost 6 bases, the J end lost 7 bases, and 15 bases lay between the germline ends. Germline V lookup: CDR1 SQVTM, CDR2 ANQGSEA. As DNA, the CDR3 is TGCAGCGTGGGAGAGGGAAAAGCTGAAAAACTGTTTTTT. Its protein is CSVGEGKAEKLFF.

The V and J genes are TRBV5-6 and TRBJ1-1; the D is unclear. The CDR3 has 12 residues. The germline V gene encodes CDR1 SGHDT and CDR2 YYEEEE. The ends were cut back, 2 bases at V and 7 bases at J, with 9 bases in the middle. The CDR3 nucleotides read TGTGCCAGCAGCTTTGGGCAGATTGAAGCTTTCTTT. It encodes CASSFGQIEAFF.

This clone was counted once. The CDR3 nucleotides are TGTGCCACCAGTGATTTGATCATGGGGGGGGAGAACACTGAAGCTTTCTTT. It is translated as CATSDLIMGGENTEAFF. The chain uses TRBV24-1 and TRBJ1-1, with D maybe TRBD1 (5 bases). The CDR3 is 17 residues long. The V gene's germline CDR1 is KGHDR and CDR2 SFDVKD. Trimming shortened V by 0 bases and J by 1 base, and 14 bases separated the two germline ends.

The rearrangement links TRBV7-3 to TRBJ2-7, with 8 nucleotides matching TRBD2. The CDR3 has 14 amino acids. V lost 5 bases and J lost 4; bases outside the gene matches: 7. Germline V gene data show CDR1 as SGHTA and CDR2 as FQGTGA. The CDR3 DNA reads TGTGCCAGCAGCCCAGGGGCGGGGGGTTACGAGCAGTACTTC. Translating gives CASSPGAGGYEQYF.

This sequence joins TRBV4-1 and TRBJ2-5; 12 bases align to TRBD2. V shed 6 bases, J shed 1 base, and the junction held 6 bases outside the gene matches. Germline CDR1 is MGHRA and CDR2 is YSYEKL. The CDR3 spans 16 residues. The DNA for the CDR3 is TGCGCCAGCAGTCGGACTAGCGGGAAGACCCAAGAGACCCAGTACTTC. Its protein product is CASSRTSGKTQETQYF.

The chain combines TRBV5-1 with TRBJ1-1, with unresolved D. V was clipped by 0 bases and J by 0 bases, with 12 bases between them. Germline lookup yields CDR1 SGHRS and CDR2 YFSETQ. This CDR3 contains 16 residues. CDR3 region: CASSLATGSMNTEAFF. In nucleotides, the CDR3 is TGCGCCAGCAGCTTGGCCACGGGTAGTATGAACACTGAAGCTTTCTTT.

This chain uses TRBV5-4 with TRBJ2-1, with D perhaps TRBD2 (5 bases). Trimming took 5 bases from V and 6 from J, leaving 15 bases between them. The germline CDR1 and CDR2 sequences are SGHNT and YYREEE (reference sequence). The CDR3 covers 14 residues. In nucleotides, the CDR3 is TGTGCCAGCAGGGGCTCCACTAGTCCCAATGAGCAGTTCTTC. Translation: CASRGSTSPNEQFF.

J is TRBJ2-5 and V is TRBV5-6, with 11 bases identical to TRBD2. J was trimmed by 3 bases and V by 4 bases; bases with no gene match: 8. The CDR3 is 16 residues long. Germline V lookup: CDR1 SGHDT, CDR2 YYEEEE. This CDR3 reads CASSGAGLAAEETQYF. In DNA form, the CDR3 reads TGTGCCAGCAGCGGGGCGGGACTAGCGGCCGAAGAGACCCAGTACTTC.

The V and J genes are TRBV27 and TRBJ2-5; 14 nucleotides line up with TRBD2. This CDR3 has 18 amino acids. V was pared by 6 bases and J by 0 bases, with 9 bases of the junction left unmatched. The germline V gene has CDR1 MNHEY and CDR2 SMNVEV (reference sequence). The CDR3 DNA reads as TGTGCCAGCAGCCTGACTAGCGGGGGGGTAGGGTACCAAGAGACCCAGTACTTC. Translation gives CASSLTSGGVGYQETQYF.

This chain links TRBV28 with TRBJ2-5; maybe TRBD1 (6 bases). V was pared by 1 base and J by 3 bases, with 15 bases between. The CDR3 runs 16 residues. Germline assignment: CDR1 MDHEN and CDR2 SYDVKM. CDR3 residues: CASSLYTLEGEETQYF. The DNA of the CDR3 is TGTGCCAGCAGTTTATATACACTTGAGGGGGAAGAGACCCAGTACTTC.

V is TRBV14 and J is TRBJ2-2, with 9 bases matching TRBD1. Germline CDR1 and CDR2: SGHDN and FVKESK. The CDR3 length is 16 residues. The V gene end was trimmed by 1 base and the J gene end by 6 bases; junction bases not matched to a gene: 6. The CDR3 is CASSQVGQGMSGELFF. The CDR3 region has the DNA TGTGCCAGCAGCCAAGTGGGACAGGGAATGTCCGGGGAGCTGTTTTTT.

The V and J genes are TRBV30 and TRBJ2-7; the match to TRBD2 covers 7 bases. V was pared by 3 bases and J by 7 bases, with 21 bases of the junction left unmatched. This CDR3 spans 17 amino acids. CDR1 and CDR2 from the germline V gene are GTSNPN and SVGIG (reference sequence). The CDR3 sequence: CAWSHPPSGVSLKEQYF. CDR3 sequence (DNA): TGTGCCTGGAGCCACCCCCCCAGCGGGGTTTCGCTCAAGGAGCAGTACTTC.

The rearrangement links TRBV7-8 to TRBJ1-3; D is ambiguous. CDR1 and CDR2 from the germline V gene are SGHVS and FQNEAQ. The CDR3 consists of 18 residues. Trimming took 8 bases from V and 0 from J, leaving 23 bases between them. Here the CDR3 DNA reads TGTGCCAGCTCGGCCCGGGGTGGGTGGTTAAGCTCTGGAAACACCATATATTTT. This codes for CASSARGGWLSSGNTIYF.

The chain joins TRBV3-1 (or the pseudogene TRBV3-2) to TRBJ1-5; no firm D call. This CDR3 comprises 14 residues. Trimming pared 0 bases from V and 8 bases from J, leaving 11 bases between. Germline values: CDR1 LGHDT, CDR2 YNNKEL (reference sequence). The CDR3 nucleotides read TGTGCCAGCAGCCAAGAAGATGAGGGTGAGCCCCAGCATTTT. It specifies CASSQEDEGEPQHF.

The V and J genes are TRBV19 and TRBJ2-5; maybe TRBD1 (5 bases). Germline V lookup: CDR1 LNHDA, CDR2 SQIVND (reference sequence). Trimming shortened V by 4 bases and J by 1 base, and 7 bases separated the two germline ends. The CDR3 length is 13 residues. CDR3: CASSTGFQETQYF. DNA of the CDR3: TGTGCCAGTAGTACAGGGTTCCAAGAGACCCAGTACTTC.

The chain recombines TRBV19 with TRBJ2-1; 7 nucleotides match TRBD2. Germline-derived CDR1 and CDR2 are LNHDA and SQIVND (reference sequence). The CDR3 runs to 17 residues. V lost 1 base to trimming and J lost 5 bases; unmatched junction nucleotides: 11. The CDR3 region has the DNA TGTGCCAGTAGTATAGCCCCCTGGGGGGGAGCGCACAATGAGCAGTTCTTC. This sequence encodes CASSIAPWGGAHNEQFF.

This chain connects TRBV19 to TRBJ1-1; no firm D call. CDR3 length: 13 residues. Germline CDR1 reads LNHDA; CDR2 reads SQIVND (reference sequence). V lost 1 base and J lost 5, with 8 bases in between. In nucleotides, the CDR3 is TGTGCCAGTAGTATAGCGTCGAGGACTGAAGCTTTCTTT. This translates into CASSIASRTEAFF.

The CDR3 DNA follows: TGTGCCAGCAGCCGGACTTCTAGCGGGACTAGACAAGAGACCCAGTACTTC. It translates to CASSRTSSGTRQETQYF. The chain recombines TRBV7-2 with TRBJ2-5; 9 nucleotides match TRBD2. The CDR3 contains 17 residues. The germline CDR1 and CDR2 sequences are SGHTA and FQGNSA. J gave up 2 bases and V 5 bases, and 12 bases lay outside the gene matches.

This clone was counted a single time. The V and J genes are TRBV7-2 and TRBJ2-3; 9 positions match TRBD1. The germline CDR1 and CDR2 sequences are SGHTA and FQGNSA. Trimming took 5 bases from V and 1 from J; bases not matched to a gene: 1. The CDR3 is 14 residues long. CDR3 coding DNA: TGTGCCAGCAGCCGGGACAGGGGCACAGATACGCAGTATTTT. It is translated as CASSRDRGTDTQYF.

The gene calls are TRBV4-3 and TRBJ2-6; TRBD1 matches at 8 bases. Trimming took 1 base from V and 4 from J; bases not matched to a gene: 0. The CDR3 runs to 15 residues. Looked up from germline, CDR1 is LGHNA and CDR2 is YSLEER. CDR3 protein: CASSQGTGGANVLTF. CDR3 nucleotides: TGCGCCAGCAGCCAAGGGACAGGGGGGGCCAACGTCCTGACTTTC.

This chain connects TRBV7-2 to TRBJ2-7; possible D gene TRBD2, 6 bases. Germline V CDR1 and CDR2: SGHTA, FQGNSA. V dropped 0 bases and J dropped 1 base, with 28 bases sitting between them. The CDR3 runs 21 residues. The CDR3 bases are TGTGCCAGCAGCTTAGCTGCGATCCGTACCGGGACTCGGTGGCGGTCCTACGAGCAGTACTTC. Translation gives CASSLAAIRTGTRWRSYEQYF.

The CDR3 spells CASTGATNEQYF. The DNA for the CDR3 is TGTGCCAGCACCGGCGCGACTAACGAGCAGTACTTC. J is TRBJ2-7 and V is TRBV6-5; maybe TRBD2 (5 bases). The germline V and J ends were trimmed by 7 bases and 5 bases, with 12 bases remaining between them. Germline-derived CDR1 and CDR2 are MNHEY and SVGAGI. The CDR3 has 12 residues.

CDR3 region: CATSSTRGHSGNTIYF. The CDR3 DNA sequence: TGTGCCACCAGTAGTACGAGGGGGCACTCTGGAAACACCATATATTTT. The chain has TRBV15 and TRBJ1-3, with TRBD1 matching over 7 bases. Germline V gene sequence: CDR1 LNHNV, CDR2 YYDKDF (reference sequence). The CDR3 runs 16 residues. V dropped 6 bases and J dropped 0; count of bases not matched to a gene: 8.